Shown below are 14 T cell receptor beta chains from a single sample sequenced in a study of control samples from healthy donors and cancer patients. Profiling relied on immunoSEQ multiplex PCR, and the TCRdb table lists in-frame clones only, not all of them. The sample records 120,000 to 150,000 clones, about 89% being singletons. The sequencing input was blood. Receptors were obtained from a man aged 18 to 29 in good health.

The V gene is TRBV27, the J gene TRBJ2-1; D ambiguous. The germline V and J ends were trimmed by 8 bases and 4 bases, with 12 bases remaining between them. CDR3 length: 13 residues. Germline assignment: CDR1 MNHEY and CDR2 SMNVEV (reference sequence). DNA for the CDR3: TGTGCCAGCCACCATCCGGGTTACAATGAGCAGTTCTTC. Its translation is CASHHPGYNEQFF.

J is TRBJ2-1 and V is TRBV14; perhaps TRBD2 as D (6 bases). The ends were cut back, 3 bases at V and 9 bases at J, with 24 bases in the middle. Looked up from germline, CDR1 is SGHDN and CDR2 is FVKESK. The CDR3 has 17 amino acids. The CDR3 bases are TGTGCCAGCAGCCAGAGGGGACTTGATGGCTTCGTAGGTGAGCAGTTCTTC. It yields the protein CASSQRGLDGFVGEQFF.

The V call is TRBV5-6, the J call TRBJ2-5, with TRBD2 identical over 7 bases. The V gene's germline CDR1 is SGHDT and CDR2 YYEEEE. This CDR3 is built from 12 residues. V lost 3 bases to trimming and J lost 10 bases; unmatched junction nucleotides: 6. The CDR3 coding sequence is TGTGCCAGCAGCTGGACTAGAGGGGACCAGTACTTC. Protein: CASSWTRGDQYF.

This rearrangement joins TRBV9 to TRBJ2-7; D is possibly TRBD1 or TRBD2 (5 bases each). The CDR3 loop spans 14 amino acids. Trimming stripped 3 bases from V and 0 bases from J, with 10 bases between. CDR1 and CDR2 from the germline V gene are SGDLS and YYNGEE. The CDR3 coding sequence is TGTGCCAGCAGCGCGACCGGGACCTCCTACGAGCAGTACTTC. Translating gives CASSATGTSYEQYF.

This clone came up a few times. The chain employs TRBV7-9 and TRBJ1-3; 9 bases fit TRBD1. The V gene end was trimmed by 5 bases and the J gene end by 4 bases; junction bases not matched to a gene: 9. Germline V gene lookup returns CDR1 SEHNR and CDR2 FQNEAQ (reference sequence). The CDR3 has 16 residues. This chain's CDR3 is CASSVTTGGTGNTIYF. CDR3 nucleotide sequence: TGTGCCAGCAGCGTAACCACAGGGGGCACCGGAAACACCATATATTTT.

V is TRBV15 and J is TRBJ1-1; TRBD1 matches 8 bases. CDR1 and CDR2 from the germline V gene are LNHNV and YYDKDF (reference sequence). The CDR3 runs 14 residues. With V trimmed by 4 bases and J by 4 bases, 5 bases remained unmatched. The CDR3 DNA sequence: TGTGCCACCAGCACCCGGCAGGGGGCCACTGAAGCTTTCTTT. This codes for CATSTRQGATEAFF. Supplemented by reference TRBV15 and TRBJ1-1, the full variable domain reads DAMVIQNPRYQVTQFGKPVTLSCSQTLNHNVMYWYQQKSSQAPKLLFHYYDKDFNNEADTPDNFQSRRPNTSFCFLDIRSPGLGDTAMYLCATSTRQGATEAFFGQGTRLTVV.

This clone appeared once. The CDR3 DNA reads TGTGCCAGCAGTCGCCAGGTCGGCTACACCTTC. Translating it yields CASSRQVGYTF. The genes are TRBV6-6 and TRBJ1-2; D remains unclear. Trimming took off 5 bases at V and 8 bases at J, with 9 bases between the two ends. The V gene's germline CDR1 is MNHNY and CDR2 SVGAGI (reference sequence). The CDR3 sequence is 11 residues long.

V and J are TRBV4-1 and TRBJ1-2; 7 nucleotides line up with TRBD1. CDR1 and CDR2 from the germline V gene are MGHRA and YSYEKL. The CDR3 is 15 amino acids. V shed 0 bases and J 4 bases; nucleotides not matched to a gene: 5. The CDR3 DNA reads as TGCGCCAGCAGCCAAGATGGAGGGGACAGCTATGGCTACACCTTC. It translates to CASSQDGGDSYGYTF.

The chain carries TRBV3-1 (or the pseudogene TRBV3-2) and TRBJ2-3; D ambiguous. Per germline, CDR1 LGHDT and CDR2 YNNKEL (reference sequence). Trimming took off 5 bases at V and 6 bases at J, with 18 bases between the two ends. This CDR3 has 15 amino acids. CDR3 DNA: TGTGCCAGCAGCGGGGTAGACATGCAGCGTGATACGCAGTATTTT. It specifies CASSGVDMQRDTQYF.

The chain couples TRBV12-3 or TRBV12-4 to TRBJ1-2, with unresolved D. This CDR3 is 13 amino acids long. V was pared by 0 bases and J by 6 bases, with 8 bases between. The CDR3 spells CASSLAPGDGYTF. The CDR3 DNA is TGTGCCAGCAGTTTAGCCCCGGGTGATGGCTACACCTTC.

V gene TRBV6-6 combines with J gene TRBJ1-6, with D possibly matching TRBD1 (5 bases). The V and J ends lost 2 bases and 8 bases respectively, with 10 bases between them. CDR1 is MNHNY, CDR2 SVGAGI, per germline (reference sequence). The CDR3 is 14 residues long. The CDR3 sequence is CASSYGRGDSPLHF. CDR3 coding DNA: TGTGCCAGCAGTTACGGACGGGGGGATTCACCCCTCCACTTT.

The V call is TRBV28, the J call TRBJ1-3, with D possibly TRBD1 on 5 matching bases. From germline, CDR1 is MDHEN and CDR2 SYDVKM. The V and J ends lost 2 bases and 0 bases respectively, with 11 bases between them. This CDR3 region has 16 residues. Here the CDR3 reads CASSLGGYNSGNTIYF. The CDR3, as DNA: TGTGCCAGCAGTTTAGGGGGTTACAACTCTGGAAACACCATATATTTT. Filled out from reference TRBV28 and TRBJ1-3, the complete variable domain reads DVKVTQSSRYLVKRTGEKVFLECVQDMDHENMFWYRQDPGLGLRLIYFSYDVKMKEKGDIPEGYSVSREKKERFSLILESASTNQTSMYLCASSLGGYNSGNTIYFGEGSWLTVV.

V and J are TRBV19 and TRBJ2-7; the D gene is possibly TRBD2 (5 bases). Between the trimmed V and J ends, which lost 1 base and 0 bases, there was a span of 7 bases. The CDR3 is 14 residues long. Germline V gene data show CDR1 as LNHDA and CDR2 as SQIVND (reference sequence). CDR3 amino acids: CASSIGGSSYEQYF. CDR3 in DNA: TGTGCCAGTAGTATAGGTGGGAGCTCCTACGAGCAGTACTTC. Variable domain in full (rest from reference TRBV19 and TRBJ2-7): DGGITQSPKYLFRKEGQNVTLSCEQNLNHDAMYWYRQDPGQGLRLIYYSQIVNDFQKGDIAEGYSVSREKKESFPLTVTSAQKNPTAFYLCASSIGGSSYEQYFGPGTRLTVT.

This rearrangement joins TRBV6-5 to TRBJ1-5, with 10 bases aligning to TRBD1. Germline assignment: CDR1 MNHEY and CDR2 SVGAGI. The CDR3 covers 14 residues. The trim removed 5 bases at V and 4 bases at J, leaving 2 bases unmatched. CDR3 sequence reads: CASSLGQGNQPQHF. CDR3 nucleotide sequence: TGTGCCAGCAGTCTGGGACAGGGGAATCAGCCCCAGCATTTT.